This is a list of T cell receptor beta chains from one sample in a study of blood T cell repertoires in COVID-19. The assay was immunoSEQ multiplex PCR, and TCRdb's table has in-frame clones only and misses some. Of approximately 65,000 clones detected, 80% to 90% appear once; the ten largest clones hold 4% to 5%. Material for sequencing was peripheral blood. The receptors come from a woman in her fifties or sixties with active COVID-19. The CDR3 runs from the conserved cysteine through the conserved F or W. D genes are given only for firm matches.

V	D	J	DNA	CDR3
TRBV5-1	TRBD2	TRBJ2-7	TGCGCCAGCAGCTTGTCGACTTTCGCGGGAGCTCCCAACGAGCAGTACTTC	CASSLSTFAGAPNEQYF
TRBV6-1	.	TRBJ1-5	TGTGCCAGCAGTGAATCCGTAGGGGGGGGCTCCAATCAGCCCCAGCATTTT	CASSESVGGGSNQPQHF
TRBV7-7	TRBD2	TRBJ2-1	TGTGCCAGCAGCCGTACTAGCGGGAGTTCAGATGAGCAGTTCTTC	CASSRTSGSSDEQFF
TRBV4-1	.	TRBJ2-5	TGCGCCAGCAGCCAAGGCTCTAGCGCTCAAGAGACCCAGTACTTC	CASSQGSSAQETQYF
TRBV7-9	.	TRBJ2-7	TGTGCCAGCAGCAGGGGCGCCTACGAGCAGTACTTC	CASSRGAYEQYF
TRBV29-1	.	TRBJ1-5	TGCAGCGTCCAGGGATCCAATCAGCCCCAGCATTTT	CSVQGSNQPQHF
TRBV7-9	.	TRBJ1-1	TGTGCCAGCAGCTTAGGGACAGCCCTGAACACTGAAGCTTTCTTT	CASSLGTALNTEAFF
TRBV24-1	.	TRBJ2-6	TGTGCCACTCAGGGATCTGGGGCCAACGTCCTGACTTTC	CATQGSGANVLTF
TRBV28	.	TRBJ2-7	TGTGCCAGTCGGTCCGTATCCTACGAGCAGTACTTC	CASRSVSYEQYF
TRBV6-2/TRBV6-3	TRBD2	TRBJ2-5	TGTGCCAGCAGTTATAAAACGGGACTAGCGGGAGTCGGAGAGACCCAGTACTTC	CASSYKTGLAGVGETQYF
TRBV4-1	.	TRBJ2-1	TGCGCCAGCAGCCTCCGGGACTACAATGAGCAGTTCTTC	CASSLRDYNEQFF
TRBV5-6	.	TRBJ2-3	TGTGCCAGCAGCCCTAGCACAGATACGCAGTATTTT	CASSPSTDTQYF
TRBV24-1	TRBD1	TRBJ2-4	TGTGCCACCAGTGACCCGCAGGGGGCCGGGGACATTCAGTACTTC	CATSDPQGAGDIQYF
TRBV7-3	TRBD2	TRBJ2-1	TGTGCCAGCAGCTTAACGGTCGGGGGAGGGTCCTACAATGAGCAGTTCTTC	CASSLTVGGGSYNEQFF
TRBV6-6	TRBD1	TRBJ1-5	TGTGCCAGCAGTACGGACAGGGAATGGCAGCCCCAGCATTTT	CASSTDREWQPQHF
TRBV18	TRBD1	TRBJ2-7	TGTGCCAGCTCACGGGACAGCCCCTACGAGCAGTACTTC	CASSRDSPYEQYF
TRBV14	TRBD1	TRBJ2-3	TGTGCCAGCAGCCAAGTACAGGGGACAGATACGCAGTATTTT	CASSQVQGTDTQYF
TRBV19	TRBD2	TRBJ2-7	TGTGCCAGTAGTGGCACTAGCGGAAGTTTCTACGAGCAGTACTTC	CASSGTSGSFYEQYF
TRBV6-1	TRBD2	TRBJ2-1	TGTGCCAGCAGTGACAGGGGGCTAGCGGGAGGGCTCGCTGAGCAGTTCTTC	CASSDRGLAGGLAEQFF
TRBV29-1	.	TRBJ2-7	TGCAGTGCTTTAACAGGGTACGAGCAGTACTTC	CSALTGYEQYF
TRBV18	TRBD2	TRBJ2-3	TGTGCCAGCTCACCCGATAGCGGGAGGGCAGATACGCAGTATTTT	CASSPDSGRADTQYF
TRBV28	.	TRBJ2-7	TGTGCCACCACAGAGTTAGAGTCGTACGAGCAGTACTTC	CATTELESYEQYF
TRBV5-8	.	TRBJ2-5	TGTGCCAGCAGCTTCGCAGGGGCCGAGACCCAGTACTTC	CASSFAGAETQYF
TRBV2	TRBD1	TRBJ1-1	TGTGCCAGCGGCTCAGGGGGTGGGGGCACTGAAGCTTTCTTT	CASGSGGGGTEAFF
TRBV20-1	TRBD2	TRBJ2-7	TGCAGTGCGAGTAGCGGGAGTCACTACGAGCAGTACTTC	CSASSGSHYEQYF
TRBV7-7	TRBD2	TRBJ2-5	TGTGCCAGCAGCTCCCTAGCGGGTGGGGAGACCCAGTACTTC	CASSSLAGGETQYF
TRBV7-8	TRBD2	TRBJ2-3	TGTGCCAGCAGCCGAGGGACTAGCGGGGCGCGTAGCACAGATACGCAGTATTTT	CASSRGTSGARSTDTQYF
TRBV19	TRBD2	TRBJ2-1	TGTGCCAGTAGTATAGATGCGAGCGGGAGTTGGAATGAGCAGTTCTTC	CASSIDASGSWNEQFF
TRBV30	TRBD2	TRBJ2-7	TGTGCCTGGAGGACTAGCGGCCTCTACGAGCAGTACTTC	CAWRTSGLYEQYF
TRBV2	TRBD1	TRBJ2-2	TGTGCCAGCGTCAACCCGCAGGGGGCGAACACCGGGGAGCTGTTTTTT	CASVNPQGANTGELFF
TRBV3-1/TRBV3-2	TRBD1	TRBJ1-2	TGTGCCAGCAGCCTTGGACAGGACATGGATGGCTACACCTTC	CASSLGQDMDGYTF
TRBV11-1	TRBD1	TRBJ1-4	TGTGCCAGCAGAGACAGGGGAGAAAGCGAAAAACTGTTTTTT	CASRDRGESEKLFF
TRBV18	TRBD1	TRBJ2-2	TGTGCCAGCTCCCTTAGACAGGGGAACACCGGGGAGCTGTTTTTT	CASSLRQGNTGELFF
TRBV28	.	TRBJ1-1	TGTGCCAGCAGAAGCAGAGGTTGGAACACTGAAGCTTTCTTT	CASRSRGWNTEAFF
TRBV7-2	.	TRBJ2-3	TGTGCCAGCAGCTCACTCCAGGGTACGCAGTATTTT	CASSSLQGTQYF
TRBV3-1/TRBV3-2	TRBD1	TRBJ2-4	TGTGCCAGCAGCCCCCCGACAGGGCTAGCCAAAAACATTCAGTACTTC	CASSPPTGLAKNIQYF